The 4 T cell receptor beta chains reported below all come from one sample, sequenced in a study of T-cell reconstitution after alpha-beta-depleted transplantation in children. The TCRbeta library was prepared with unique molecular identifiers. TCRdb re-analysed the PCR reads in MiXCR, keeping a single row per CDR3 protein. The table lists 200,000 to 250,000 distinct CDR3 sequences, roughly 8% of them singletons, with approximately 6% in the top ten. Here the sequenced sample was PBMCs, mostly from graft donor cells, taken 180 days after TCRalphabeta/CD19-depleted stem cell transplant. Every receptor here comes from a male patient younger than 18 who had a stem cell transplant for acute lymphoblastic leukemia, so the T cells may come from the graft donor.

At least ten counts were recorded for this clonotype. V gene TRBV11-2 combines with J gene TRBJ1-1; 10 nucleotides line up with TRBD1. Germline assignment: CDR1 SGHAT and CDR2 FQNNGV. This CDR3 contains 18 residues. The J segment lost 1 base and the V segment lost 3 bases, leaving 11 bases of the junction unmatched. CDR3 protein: CASSFSPGQGTWNTEAFF. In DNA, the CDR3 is TGTGCCAGCAGCTTCTCGCCGGGACAGGGGACTTGGAACACTGAAGCTTTCTTT.

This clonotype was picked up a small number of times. Written as DNA, the CDR3 is TGCGCCAGCAGCCAAGAAGGACTGGTCGGAGATGGCTACACCTTC. Translating it yields CASSQEGLVGDGYTF. The J gene is TRBJ1-2, the V gene TRBV4-3; D not resolved. The germline V gene encodes CDR1 LGHNA and CDR2 YSLEER. The V gene lost 0 bases and the J gene lost 6 bases, with 14 bases spanning the gap. CDR3 length: 15 amino acids.

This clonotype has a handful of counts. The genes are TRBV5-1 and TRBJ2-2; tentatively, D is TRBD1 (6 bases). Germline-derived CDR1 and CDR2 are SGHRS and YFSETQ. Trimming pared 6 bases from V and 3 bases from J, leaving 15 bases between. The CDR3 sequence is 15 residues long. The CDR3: CASKGVLTDTGELFF. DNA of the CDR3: TGCGCCAGCAAGGGGGTACTCACTGACACCGGGGAGCTGTTTTTT.

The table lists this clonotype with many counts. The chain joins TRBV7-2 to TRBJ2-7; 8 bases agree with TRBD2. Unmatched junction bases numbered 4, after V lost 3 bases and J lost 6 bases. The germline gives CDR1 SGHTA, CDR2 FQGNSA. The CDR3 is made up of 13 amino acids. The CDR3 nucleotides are TGTGCCAGCAGCTTCCGAGCGGGGGCCGAGCAGTACTTC. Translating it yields CASSFRAGAEQYF. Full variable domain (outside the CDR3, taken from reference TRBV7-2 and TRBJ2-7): GAGVSQSPSNKVTEKGKDVELRCDPISGHTALYWYRQSLGQGLEFLIYFQGNSAPDKSGLPSDRFSAERTGGSVSTLTIQRTQQEDSAVYLCASSFRAGAEQYFGPGTRLTVT.